This record looks at one T cell receptor beta chain sequence and its context. The data belong to a study of blood T cell repertoires in COVID-19. Across the study: The United States, Italy and Spain provided the acute and convalescent COVID-19 samples. Nucleic acid was either cDNA or gDNA, and it came from T cells, B-cell-depleted T cells, or PBMCs.

In the authors' workflow: Using reference gene primer amplification, nucleated cell counts were estimated. TCRdb's copy holds only in-frame clones and misses some; the assay was immunoSEQ multiplex PCR. Clone size and V and J calls were adopted from that table, with D and trimming inferred from the DNA. The data hold approximately 84,000 clones, with about nine tenths observed a single time. The CDR3 contains 14 residues. Germline CDR1 WSHSY, CDR2 SAAADI. The V end was cut by 3 bases, the J end by 10 bases, with 13 bases between. This chain connects TRBV10-2 to TRBJ1-6; maybe TRBD1 (6 bases). This TCR was recovered from a human donor with active COVID-19. The donor label of this sample is uncertain. The sequencing input was peripheral blood. The CDR3 region has the DNA TGCGCCAGCAGTGACTCTTTGGGGGCATCACCCCTCCACTTT. Translation gives CASSDSLGASPLHF.